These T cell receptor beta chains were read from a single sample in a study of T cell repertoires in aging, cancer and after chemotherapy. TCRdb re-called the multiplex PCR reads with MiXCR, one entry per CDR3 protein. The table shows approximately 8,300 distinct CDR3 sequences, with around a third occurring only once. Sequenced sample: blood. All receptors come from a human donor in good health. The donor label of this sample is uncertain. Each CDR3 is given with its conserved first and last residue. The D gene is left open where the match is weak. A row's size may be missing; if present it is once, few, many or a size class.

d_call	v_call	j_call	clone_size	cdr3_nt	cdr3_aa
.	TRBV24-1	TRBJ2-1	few	TGTGCCACCAGTGACCCCGGACACCCCTCTCGCCATGAGCAGTTCTTC	CATSDPGHPSRHEQFF
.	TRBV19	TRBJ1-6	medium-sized	TGTGCCAGTAGTATAATGGTTAATTCACCCCTCCACTTT	CASSIMVNSPLHF
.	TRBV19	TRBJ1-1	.	TGTGCCAGTAGTGCCTCCGGGACGGCAAACACTGAAGCTTTCTTT	CASSASGTANTEAFF
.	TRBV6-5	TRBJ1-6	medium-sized	TGTGCCAGCAGTTACCAACCGAATGCCGATTCACCCCTCCACTTT	CASSYQPNADSPLHF
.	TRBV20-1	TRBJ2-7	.	TGCAGTGCTAGGCGGACGGGGCGCTCCTACGAGCAGTACTTC	CSARRTGRSYEQYF
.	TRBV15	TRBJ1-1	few	TGTGCCACCAGCAGAGACCGACTCGGGGGCACTGAAGCTTTCTTT	CATSRDRLGGTEAFF
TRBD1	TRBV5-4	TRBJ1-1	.	TGTGCCAGCAGCTCGCCTAGGACAGGGGGCACTGAAGCTTTCTTT	CASSSPRTGGTEAFF
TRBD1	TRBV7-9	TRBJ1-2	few	TGTGCCAGCAGCCCCGGACAGGGACACTATGGCTACACCTTC	CASSPGQGHYGYTF
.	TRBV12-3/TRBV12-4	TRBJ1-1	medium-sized	TGTGCCAGCAGTTCACAGGGGAACACTGAAGCTTTCTTT	CASSSQGNTEAFF
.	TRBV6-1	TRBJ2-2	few	TGTGCCAGCAGTGAAGAGGCTGGGGGGACCGGGGAGCTGTTTTTT	CASSEEAGGTGELFF
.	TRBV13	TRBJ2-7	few	TGTGCCAGCAGCTCCAGGGATTTGGGCTTCTACGAGCAGTACTTC	CASSSRDLGFYEQYF
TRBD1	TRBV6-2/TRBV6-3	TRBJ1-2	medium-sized	TGTGCCAGCAGTCCCAGGGGGGCGAACTATGGCTACACCTTC	CASSPRGANYGYTF
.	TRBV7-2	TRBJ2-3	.	TGTGCCAGCAGCTTAAGGACGGGGGGCTCCACAGATACGCAGTATTTT	CASSLRTGGSTDTQYF
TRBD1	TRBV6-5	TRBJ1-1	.	TGTGCCAGCAGAAAGGGACAGGAGAACACTGAAGCTTTCTTT	CASRKGQENTEAFF
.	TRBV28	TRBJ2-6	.	TGTGCCAGCCAAGATTTCTCTGGGGCCAACGTCCTGACTTTC	CASQDFSGANVLTF
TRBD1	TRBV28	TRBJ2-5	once	TGTGCCAGCAGTTCCTTGCCTGGGACAGGGGGCCGGGAGACCCAGTACTTC	CASSSLPGTGGRETQYF
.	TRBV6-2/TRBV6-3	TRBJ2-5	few	TGTGCCAGCAGTTACGCGGTAGTAGAGACCCAGTACTTC	CASSYAVVETQYF
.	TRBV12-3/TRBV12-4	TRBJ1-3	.	TGTGCCAGCAGTTTAACGGACCTCTCTGGAAACACCATATATTTT	CASSLTDLSGNTIYF
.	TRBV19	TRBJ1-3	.	TGTGCCAGTAGTATTGGGACGGAGAGCTCTGGAAACACCATATATTTT	CASSIGTESSGNTIYF
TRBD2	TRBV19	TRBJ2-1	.	TGTGCCAGTAGTATAGCGGGCGGGGGGGCCTACAATGAGCAGTTCTTC	CASSIAGGGAYNEQFF